Sequencing of this T cell receptor beta chain was carried out in a study of OX40 agonist ivuxolimab in advanced cancers. Regarding the research as a whole: Ivuxolimab was an agonistic, fully human IgG2 monoclonal antibody directed against OX40 (CD134), a costimulatory receptor. Intravenous ivuxolimab was administered to patients every 2 weeks at six dose levels: 0.01, 0.1, 0.3, 1.5, 3 and 10 mg/kg. Of the roughly 54 patients in dose escalation, 19 had hepatocellular carcinoma, some 15 had melanoma, 9 had renal cell carcinoma and 9 had head and neck cancer. The dose-escalation cohort was about 83% male with a mean age of approximately 60 years, ranging from 23 to 79. Prior anti-PD-1, anti-PD-L1 or anti-CTLA-4 therapy was permitted, and checkpoint inhibitors had been received by roughly two fifths of dose-escalation patients. Partial responses were achieved by three dose-escalation patients, of whom one had hepatocellular carcinoma and two had cutaneous melanoma. Peripheral TCRbeta sequencing was intended to test whether TCR sequence diversity was altered and clonal T-cell expansion was caused by ivuxolimab. The paper describes the monotherapy dose-escalation part (N ≈ 49 patients) of the phase I trial of ivuxolimab. What the authors observed across the whole study: In the 0.1-3.0 mg/kg groups, partial responders were among the patients with the lowest normalized peripheral clonal expansion, particularly in CD8+ T cells. At doses of 0.1 to 3.0 mg/kg, clonal expansion of both CD4+ and CD8+ blood T cells was observed from baseline to week 6. After ivuxolimab, more expanded clones were found on average in CD8+ T cells than in CD4+ T cells. Low levels of normalized T-cell clonal expansion were also seen in some patients who did not respond. Which antigens the clonally expanded peripheral T cells were specific for was not determined.

Genomic DNA was extracted from sorted cells for sequencing of the TCRbeta CDR3 region. The immunoSEQ Assay was used for sequencing of TCRbeta CDR3 regions. Entries here come from immuneACCESS through TCRdb and include only in-frame sequences with V and J called. Some clones fail to appear in such tables; in the studies checked, an unresolved V gene covers under half of the shortfall, and the cause of the remainder is unknown. The sample yields some 50,000 clones; about 90% were counted once. The biggest ten clones account for 5% to 5.5% of the sample. The trial excluded patients who had a history of autoimmune disease or who were on systemic immunosuppression. Peripheral blood for TCR sequencing was collected from all dose cohorts at baseline, on cycle 4 day 1, and on cycle 7 day 1. Samples came from an open-label, multicenter, first-in-human phase I dose-escalation trial of ivuxolimab. The trial enrolled adults with locally advanced or metastatic head and neck squamous cell, hepatocellular, melanoma or renal cell carcinoma. Before TCR sequencing, CD4+ T cells and CD8+ T cells were sorted from peripheral blood as separate populations.

As regards this clone: It has no known antigen specificity. No base quality information exists; no much larger clone differs at one position.

Trimming takes 4 bases off V and 2 bases off J; junction bases not matched to a gene: 7. The CDR3 has 16 amino acids, counting the end cysteine and phenylalanine. The sequence is cut down to CDR3 DNA, 48 bases in frame from base 1. From the germline V gene, CDR1 is SGHVS and CDR2 is FQNEAQ. Sample: CD4+ or CD8+ T cells sorted from blood, taken in a trial of the OX40 agonist ivuxolimab. The clonotype was recovered from an adult with an advanced solid tumor such as melanoma, head and neck, liver or kidney cancer. The receptor chain draws on TRBV7-8 and TRBJ2-2; 7 central nucleotides agree with TRBD1. The nucleotides read TGTGCCAGCAGCTCAGGGGGACGTCTAAACACCGGGGAGCTGTTTTTT. This sequence encodes CASSSGGRLNTGELFF.